This T cell receptor (beta chain) was retrieved from a study of molecular identifiers for immune sequencing clone quantification. This clonotype appeared a few times. Antigen specificity is unknown. A much larger clone is a single base away; this may be a read error. Germline V gene sequence: CDR1 MNHEY, CDR2 SVGEGT. The CDR3 runs to 17 residues. Whole-study findings and limits: Clones that had above 20 RNA copies took up over 98% of effector molecules but under 1% in naive cells.

Each CDR3 protein is one row after TCRdb ran MiXCR on the PCR reads. The sample carries about 640,000 distinct CDR3 sequences, around 20% recorded once. Sequencing used naive CD8+ T cells from blood, with Jurkat cell RNA spiked in. Stated subset: FACS-sorted CD8+CD4-CCR7+CD45RA+ naive T cells. The clonotype originates from a human donor in good health. Some libraries in this study had Jurkat cell RNA spiked in. The J gene is TRBJ2-5, the V gene TRBV6-2 or TRBV6-3; TRBD1 agrees at 8 bases. The CDR3 DNA reads as TGTGCCAGCGGTTACTCGCAAACAGGGGGAAACCAAGAGACCCAGTACTTC. This gives the protein CASGYSQTGGNQETQYF.